One sample yielded the 11 T cell receptor beta chains listed below, sequenced in a study of T cell responses to AZD1222 COVID-19 vaccine. Using immunoSEQ multiplex PCR, the repertoire was profiled, and TCRdb retains in-frame clones only, with some absent. Here the sample spans about 130,000 clones, roughly 85% being singletons. The sample in question was peripheral blood, obtained 28 days after the second dose of the MenACWY control vaccine. All receptors derive from an adult who received the MenACWY meningococcal vaccine as a control.

The chain joins TRBV29-1 to TRBJ1-1; 7 nucleotides line up with TRBD1. CDR3 length: 14 residues. With 6 bases clipped from V and 3 bases from J, the junction kept 10 bases outside the gene matches. Germline V lookup: CDR1 SQVTM, CDR2 ANQGSEA. CDR3 nucleotide sequence: TGCAGCGTGAACAGGGGAATATTGGACACTGAAGCTTTCTTT. Its protein is CSVNRGILDTEAFF.

The chain joins TRBV2 to TRBJ1-1; D may be TRBD1 (5 bases). CDR1 is SNHLY, CDR2 FYNNEI, per germline. This CDR3 region has 14 residues. V lost 1 base, J lost 5 bases, and 11 bases lay in between. The CDR3 DNA reads as TGTGCCAGCAGTGAAGGGGGCGCGTGGACTGAAGCTTTCTTT. This sequence encodes CASSEGGAWTEAFF.

This clone has only a few counts. The rearrangement links TRBV9 to TRBJ1-6; no reliable D call. CDR1 is SGDLS and CDR2 is YYNGEE in the germline V gene. Trimming took off 0 bases at V and 10 bases at J, with 11 bases between the two ends. This CDR3 region has 14 residues. CDR3 loop: CASSVVSTRSPLHF. CDR3 nucleotides: TGTGCCAGCAGCGTAGTGTCCACACGCTCACCCCTCCACTTT.

Here the CDR3 reads CASSLWGGKGIQETQYF. In nucleotides, the CDR3 is TGTGCCAGCAGCTTGTGGGGAGGAAAGGGGATCCAAGAGACCCAGTACTTC. The chain couples TRBV7-8 to TRBJ2-5, with D perhaps matching TRBD2 (6 bases). The CDR3 sequence is 17 residues long. Germline V lookup: CDR1 SGHVS, CDR2 FQNEAQ. Trimming removed 3 bases from V and 1 base from J, with 18 bases in between.

This clone appeared once. The genes are TRBV5-8 and TRBJ2-1; either TRBD1 or TRBD2 may fit D (5 bases each). CDR3 size: 16 residues. The germline V gene encodes CDR1 SGHTS and CDR2 YDEGEE. V was pared by 0 bases and J by 4 bases, with 14 bases between. As DNA, the CDR3 is TGTGCCAGCAGCTTGGGTGGGGGTCCCCTATACAATGAGCAGTTCTTC. Translating it yields CASSLGGGPLYNEQFF. The full variable domain, completed using reference TRBV5-8 and TRBJ2-1, is EAGVTQSPTHLIKTRGQQATLRCSPISGHTSVYWYQQALGLGLQFLLWYDEGEERNRGNFPPRFSGRQFPNYSSELNVNALELEDSALYLCASSLGGGPLYNEQFFGPGTRLTVL.

The chain links TRBV2 to TRBJ1-2; D gene uncertain. Trimming removed 4 bases at V and 4 bases at J, with 4 bases between. Germline loops: CDR1 SNHLY, CDR2 FYNNEI. This CDR3 region has 11 residues. The CDR3 coding sequence is TGTGCCAGCAGTGGGTTCTATGGCTACACCTTC. This sequence encodes CASSGFYGYTF.

V usage is TRBV27 and J usage is TRBJ2-1; tentative D call: TRBD2 (6 bases). Germline V lookup: CDR1 MNHEY, CDR2 SMNVEV (reference sequence). This CDR3 is 15 amino acids long. V lost 6 bases and J 3 bases, leaving 15 bases between the germline ends. In DNA form, the CDR3 reads TGTGCCAGCAGCCCCGGTGGCGGGATCTACAATGAGCAGTTCTTC. It encodes CASSPGGGIYNEQFF.

The CDR3 protein is CASSLPSGSDTGELFF. The DNA for the CDR3 is TGTGCCAGCAGCTTACCTAGCGGGAGCGACACCGGGGAGCTGTTTTTT. The gene calls are TRBV7-2 and TRBJ2-2, with 10 positions matching TRBD2. Germline CDR1 is SGHTA and CDR2 is FQGNSA. CDR3 length: 16 amino acids. The ends lost 2 bases at V and 3 bases at J; junction bases unmatched: 3.

Here the CDR3 DNA reads TGTGCCAGCAGCCCAGGGACAGGTTATGGCTACACCTTC. Its protein is CASSPGTGYGYTF. V usage is TRBV7-3 and J usage is TRBJ1-2; 8 bases are a match to TRBD1. Germline V gives CDR1 SGHTA, CDR2 FQGTGA. The trim removed 5 bases at V and 5 bases at J, leaving 4 bases unmatched. This CDR3 spans 13 amino acids.

This clone was seen only once. This rearrangement joins TRBV12-3 or TRBV12-4 to TRBJ2-7; D is undetermined. The CDR3 has 12 residues. The V end lost 2 bases, the J end lost 6 bases, and 8 bases lay between the germline ends. The CDR3 coding sequence is TGTGCCAGCAGTTTAATTCCGTCCGAGCAGTACTTC. It is translated as CASSLIPSEQYF.

The chain joins TRBV4-1 to TRBJ2-2; a possible D gene is TRBD2 (5 bases). There are 15 residues in the CDR3. Deletions cut 7 bases from V and 0 bases from J, with 12 bases between. Germline CDR1 reads MGHRA; CDR2 reads YSYEKL. The CDR3 is CASTHVDSNTGELFF. CDR3 bases: TGCGCCAGCACCCATGTGGACTCGAACACCGGGGAGCTGTTTTTT.